One sample yielded the 24 T cell receptor beta chains listed below, sequenced in a study of blood T cell repertoires in COVID-19. Sequencing used immunoSEQ multiplex PCR; TCRdb keeps in-frame clones, though not all of them. The data hold around 320,000 clones, with approximately 88% observed a single time. The sample consisted of peripheral blood. The receptors were sampled from a woman between 25 and 40 years old who had recovered from COVID-19.

The chain uses TRBV4-1 and TRBJ2-2; tentatively, D is TRBD2 (5 bases). Germline CDR1 is MGHRA and CDR2 is YSYEKL. Trimming took off 3 bases at V and 3 bases at J, with 11 bases between the two ends. There are 15 residues in the CDR3. The chain's CDR3 is CASSQEWEYTGELFF. CDR3 in DNA: TGCGCCAGCAGCCAGGAATGGGAGTACACCGGGGAGCTGTTTTTT.

In its sample, this clone was seen once. This sequence joins TRBV5-6 and TRBJ1-1, with 7 bases matching TRBD1. Germline CDR1 reads SGHDT; CDR2 reads YYEEEE. This CDR3 comprises 14 residues. Trimming removed 3 bases from V and 2 bases from J; junction bases left unmatched: 4. The DNA for the CDR3 is TGTGCCAGCAGCTACAGGGGACCAAACACTGAAGCTTTCTTT. Translating gives CASSYRGPNTEAFF. The full variable domain, its missing parts supplied by reference TRBV5-6 and TRBJ1-1, is DAGVTQSPTHLIKTRGQQVTLRCSPKSGHDTVSWYQQALGQGPQFIFQYYEEEERQRGNFPDRFSGHQFPNYSSELNVNALLLGDSALYLCASSYRGPNTEAFFGQGTRLTVV.

The CDR3 loop is CASRSRGYEQYF. In nucleotides, the CDR3 is TGTGCCAGCAGGAGTAGGGGATACGAGCAGTACTTC. The rearrangement uses TRBV12-3 or TRBV12-4 and TRBJ2-7; a possible D gene is TRBD1 (5 bases). The CDR3 has 12 residues. Trimming took 6 bases from V and 4 from J, leaving 10 bases between them.

This clone has only a few counts. The chain recombines TRBV7-3 with TRBJ1-4; unclear D gene. V lost 5 bases and J lost 8, with 18 bases in between. The CDR3 totals 15 residues. Germline lookup yields CDR1 SGHTA and CDR2 FQGTGA. The CDR3 DNA reads as TGTGCCAGCAGCACTCACGGGGTTTTTTCGGAAAAACTGTTTTTT. It encodes CASSTHGVFSEKLFF.

This clone was seen a single time. The V gene is TRBV30, the J gene TRBJ2-3; D unresolved. V lost 4 bases, J lost 1 base, and 12 bases lay in between. Germline CDR1 GTSNPN, CDR2 SVGIG (reference sequence). This CDR3 region has 14 residues. DNA of the CDR3: TGTGCCTGGAACCCGAACAGCCGCACAGATACGCAGTATTTT. Its translation is CAWNPNSRTDTQYF.

V is TRBV5-1 and J is TRBJ1-1, with TRBD1 matching 10 bases. V lost 3 bases to trimming and J lost 5 bases; unmatched junction nucleotides: 7. CDR1 SGHRS and CDR2 YFSETQ come from the germline V gene. The CDR3 is made up of 15 amino acids. CDR3 DNA: TGCGCCAGCAGCTGGTGGGACAGGGGAATAACTGAAGCTTTCTTT. Translating gives CASSWWDRGITEAFF.

The rearrangement joins TRBV19 to TRBJ1-1; D ambiguous. Germline CDR1 reads LNHDA; CDR2 reads SQIVND (reference sequence). There are 11 residues in the CDR3. Trimming pared 7 bases from V and 8 bases from J, leaving 11 bases between. The CDR3 DNA reads as TGTGCCAGTACCCAGACACTGGAAGCTTTCTTT. This sequence encodes CASTQTLEAFF.

This chain connects TRBV15 to TRBJ1-5; a possible D gene is TRBD1 (6 bases). Germline assignment: CDR1 LNHNV and CDR2 YYDKDF (reference sequence). The CDR3 spans 15 residues. Between the trimmed V and J ends, which lost 0 bases and 6 bases, there was a span of 12 bases. The CDR3 reads CATSRDRGKSQPQHF. The CDR3 nucleotides are TGTGCCACCAGCAGAGACAGGGGAAAGTCTCAGCCCCAGCATTTT.

The chain recombines TRBV10-3 with TRBJ2-6, with D possibly TRBD1 on 6 matching bases. The CDR3 has 16 residues. In germline, CDR1 is ENHRY, CDR2 SYGVKD. Deletions cut 4 bases from V and 4 bases from J, with 14 bases between. DNA for the CDR3: TGTGCCATCAGTGCCGGGGCAGGGGCAGGGGCCAACGTCCTGACTTTC. As protein: CAISAGAGAGANVLTF.

This chain connects TRBV7-7 to TRBJ1-6; a weak D match, TRBD1 (6 bases). CDR1 is SSHAT, CDR2 FNYEAQ, per germline (reference sequence). The CDR3 consists of 16 residues. Trimming removed 5 bases at V and 2 bases at J, with 13 bases between. Here the CDR3 reads CASSPRDTAYNSPLHF. The DNA of the CDR3 is TGTGCCAGCAGCCCGAGGGACACAGCCTATAATTCACCCCTCCACTTT.

This rearrangement joins TRBV4-2 to TRBJ2-1; D possibly corresponds to TRBD2 (6 bases). Germline CDR1 is LGHNA and CDR2 is YNFKEQ. The CDR3 length is 15 residues. Deletions cut 1 base from V and 5 bases from J, with 12 bases between. CDR3 in DNA: TGTGCCAGCAGCCAAGTGGAGGGGTCTAACAATGAGCAGTTCTTC. The encoded protein is CASSQVEGSNNEQFF.

The chain recombines TRBV6-5 with TRBJ1-2; 7 bases line up with TRBD1. The CDR3 length is 14 residues. Trimming cost V 4 bases and J 8 bases; bases outside gene matches: 10. The germline gives CDR1 MNHEY, CDR2 SVGAGI. The DNA for the CDR3 is TGTGCCAGCAGTTCCAACCAGGGGGACGACGGCTACACCTTC. It specifies CASSSNQGDDGYTF.

This chain joins TRBV6-2 or TRBV6-3 and TRBJ2-7; TRBD1 matches 9 bases. The J segment lost 5 bases and the V segment lost 6 bases, leaving 8 bases of the junction unmatched. Germline V gene data show CDR1 as MNHEY and CDR2 as SVGEGT. The CDR3 is 14 residues long. CDR3 coding DNA: TGTGCCAGCAGCTGGGACAGGGTCGTGGACGAGCAGTACTTC. Translating it yields CASSWDRVVDEQYF.

The chain employs TRBV28 and TRBJ1-3; possibly TRBD1 for D (6 bases). The CDR3 covers 19 residues. Trimming pared 5 bases from V and 3 bases from J, leaving 26 bases between. Germline V gene lookup returns CDR1 MDHEN and CDR2 SYDVKM. The CDR3 reads CASSPTVYLAGEGGNTIYF. In DNA form, the CDR3 reads TGTGCCAGCAGTCCCACGGTATATCTCGCAGGGGAAGGTGGAAACACCATATATTTT.

CDR3 DNA: TGTGCCAGCAGCCAGATGGACAGTAACACTGAAGCTTTCTTT. Its translation: CASSQMDSNTEAFF. The chain links TRBV5-5 to TRBJ1-1; possibly TRBD1 for D (6 bases). The ends were cut back, 4 bases at V and 2 bases at J, with 12 bases in the middle. Per germline, CDR1 SGHKS and CDR2 YYEKEE (reference sequence). The CDR3 has 14 amino acids.

This clone was observed a single time. The V and J genes are TRBV4-1 and TRBJ1-2; D possibly corresponds to TRBD1 (5 bases). Germline V gene sequence: CDR1 MGHRA, CDR2 YSYEKL. The CDR3 length is 15 residues. V shed 1 base and J shed 2 bases, with 11 bases lying between them. The CDR3 nucleotides are TGCGCCAGCAGCCAAGTAGGGGCGCAAAACTATGGCTACACCTTC. Translation gives CASSQVGAQNYGYTF.

This clone showed up just once. The chain is built from TRBV28 and TRBJ1-1, with a weak D call TRBD1 (5 bases). This CDR3 comprises 14 residues. Germline CDR1 is MDHEN and CDR2 is SYDVKM. Between the trimmed V and J ends, which lost 3 bases and 4 bases, there was a span of 12 bases. The CDR3 DNA reads TGTGCCAGCAGTTTTGGCAGGGTGAGCACTGAAGCTTTCTTT. Residues: CASSFGRVSTEAFF.

The chain combines TRBV3-1 (or the pseudogene TRBV3-2) with TRBJ2-2; a possible D gene is TRBD1 (5 bases). Looked up from germline, CDR1 is LGHDT and CDR2 is YNNKEL (reference sequence). The CDR3 has 13 amino acids. Trimming shortened V by 1 base and J by 6 bases, and 6 bases separated the two germline ends. The CDR3 sequence: CASSQVRAGELFF. CDR3 bases: TGTGCCAGCAGCCAAGTCAGGGCCGGGGAGCTGTTTTTT.

The chain joins TRBV28 to TRBJ1-5; unclear D gene. V gave up 6 bases and J gave up 2 bases, with 14 bases separating them. Per germline, CDR1 MDHEN and CDR2 SYDVKM. The CDR3 is 15 amino acids. The CDR3 loop is CASREYGYGNQPQHF. The CDR3 nucleotides read TGTGCCAGCAGAGAATACGGGTACGGCAATCAGCCCCAGCATTTT. Together with reference TRBV28 and TRBJ1-5, the CDR3 gives the full variable domain: DVKVTQSSRYLVKRTGEKVFLECVQDMDHENMFWYRQDPGLGLRLIYFSYDVKMKEKGDIPEGYSVSREKKERFSLILESASTNQTSMYLCASREYGYGNQPQHFGDGTRLSIL.

This clone was recorded only once. The chain recombines TRBV5-1 with TRBJ2-1, with a tentative D call TRBD1 (6 bases). The CDR3 extends over 14 amino acids. The germline gives CDR1 SGHRS, CDR2 YFSETQ. V was trimmed by 4 bases and J by 5 bases, leaving 13 bases between them. The CDR3 is CASSPSRQDNEQFF. In DNA form, the CDR3 reads TGCGCCAGCAGCCCGAGCCGACAGGACAATGAGCAGTTCTTC.

This clone was counted a single time. The genes are TRBV28 and TRBJ1-4; the match to TRBD1 covers 9 bases. The CDR3 loop spans 15 amino acids. Germline trimming cut 5 bases from V and 5 bases from J; bases unmatched to any gene: 6. CDR1 MDHEN and CDR2 SYDVKM come from the germline V gene. The CDR3 loop reads CASSPGDRENEKLFF. For the CDR3, the DNA is TGTGCCAGCAGTCCCGGGGACAGGGAGAATGAAAAACTGTTTTTT.

As to this clone: This CDR3 is also generated by other DNA sequences in the sample. This chain uses TRBV6-5 with TRBJ2-3; TRBD1 is a possible D gene (5 bases). This CDR3 is built from 14 residues. Trimming cost V 3 bases and J 4 bases, with 11 bases left between them. Per germline, CDR1 MNHEY and CDR2 SVGAGI. CDR3 residues: CASSYSWGPDTQYF. CDR3 DNA: TGTGCCAGCAGTTATTCGTGGGGCCCAGATACGCAGTATTTT.

CDR3 DNA: TGTGCCAGCAGTATACTAGTAGGCAATGAGCAGTTCTTC. Residues: CASSILVGNEQFF. The chain couples TRBV6-5 to TRBJ2-1; maybe TRBD2 (5 bases). The CDR3 has 13 amino acids. From germline, CDR1 is MNHEY and CDR2 SVGAGI. The V end lost 5 bases, the J end lost 6 bases, and 11 bases lay between the germline ends.

Only a few counts were recorded for this clone. The chain combines TRBV28 with TRBJ1-2; 9 bases are a match to TRBD1. Germline CDR1 reads MDHEN; CDR2 reads SYDVKM. After removal of 5 bases from V and 4 bases from J, the junction contained 2 bases not matched to a gene. This CDR3 is built from 13 residues. CDR3 sequence reads: CASSNRGPYGYTF. CDR3 coding DNA: TGTGCCAGCAGTAACAGGGGGCCCTATGGCTACACCTTC.